This T cell receptor (beta chain) was identified during a study of shared clonotypes between healthy human individuals (dated by TCRdb to the early 2020s). Background for the entire study: The cohort comprised a couple of women and a few men aged 18 to 49 years. Leukapheresis yielded between about 0.85 and 10 billion PBMCs per donor. To estimate repertoire size and how much clonotypes are shared between individuals, the study performed deep sequencing of blood TCR repertoires from roughly five healthy adults. Different laboratories and diverse techniques were used to prepare libraries and sequence TCR repertoires, to increase sequencing depth and limit assay-specific biases.

Donors were healthy HIV-negative adults with no recently reported acute infections or vaccinations. Only Caucasian adults living in Nashville, Tennessee, USA were represented among the donors. In the unsorted samples, 70 million to 90 million PBMCs were counted, and genomic DNA was extracted using the QIAamp DNA Blood Mini kit. Blood was collected by leukapheresis, and PBMCs were isolated by Ficoll-Histopaque density gradient centrifugation and then cryopreserved in liquid nitrogen vapor phase. Study-level results and caveats: Because the study included a small number of donors, the genetic and exposure-history diversity represented was limited. Pairwise subsampling led to the expectation that sequencing depth would affect the degree of clonotype sharing among donors. Sampling was restricted to blood, and TCR repertoires in tissue are likely to differ from TCR repertoires in blood.

A word on this clone: There is no known antigen for this receptor. A far larger clone is one base from this, pointing to a likely read error. Other DNA sequences from this sample encode an identical CDR3 as well.

TCR CDR3 regions were amplified from genomic DNA by multiplex PCR using the deep immunoSEQ assay. Genomic DNA extracted from each cell subset was distributed evenly over all wells of several immunoSEQ 96-well plates, and each plate served as one replicate. For unsorted PBMC, 300 ng genomic DNA, equal to about 29,000 T cell genomes, was loaded into each replicate PCR. Ten immunoSEQ deep assay plates were used to sequence the unsorted PBMC genomic DNA. Purified libraries were quantified with a Qubit 3.0 fluorometer, sized on a Bioanalyzer 2100, and re-quantified with the KAPA Library Quantification kit. Every immunoSEQ 96-well plate was sequenced on a separate single-read 150-cycle Illumina NextSeq 550 flow cell. Concerning the study's data processing: Because only junctional sequences without quality scores were contained in the immunoSEQ output, filtering matching that applied to full-length reads could not be performed. Sequences were annotated with PyIR, a Python wrapper for IgBLAST v1.9, and V/J genes and CDR3 were assigned using IMGT germline references. Reads were filtered out if the reads had weak V/J assignments (E-value above 1e-6), no CDR3, stop codons, out-of-frame junctions, or ambiguous translated residues. V3J clonotypes were defined as sequences sharing the same inferred V gene, J gene, and CDR3 amino acid sequence. Percentage overlap between repertoires was calculated by dividing the number of shared unique clonotypes by the size of the smaller repertoire. Repertoire richness was assessed with RTK rarefaction, the Chao1 estimator, and Recon v2.1 estimates of unobserved clonotypes. TCRdb holds this immuneACCESS table with in-frame rearrangements only. Some clones are missing; in checked studies, unresolved V genes explain under half, and the rest has no known cause. That table gives V, J and clone size, and the DNA gave D and trimming. The sample data list 500,000 to 650,000 clones, and roughly four fifths of these were observed just once. The leading ten clones occupy around 12% of the sample.

The CDR3 measures 12 amino acids from cysteine to phenylalanine. Only the CDR3 portion is preserved as DNA: 36 bases, with reading frame beginning at the first base. V sheds 8 bases and J sheds 4 bases, leaving 14 bases between their ends. The germline V gene (reference sequence) supplies CDR1 GTSNPN and CDR2 SVGIG. The receptor comes from a middle-aged woman in good health. Some clones in this sample may be carry-over from other donors' samples. In this chain, TRBV30 is recombined with TRBJ1-1, with TRBD1 perhaps the D gene, on 5 matching bases. Input material: PBMCs. The CDR3 region: CARKRGSTEAFF. Read as DNA, the sequence is TGTGCCCGGAAGCGGGGGTCCACTGAAGCTTTCTTT. The full variable domain, completed from the reference TRBV30 and TRBJ1-1 proteins outside the CDR3, reads SQTIHQWPATLVQPVGSPLSLECTVEGTSNPNLYWYRQAAGRGLQLLFYSVGIGQISSEVPQNLSASRPQDRQFILSSKKLLLSDSGFYLCARKRGSTEAFFGQGTRLTVV.